This T cell receptor beta chain was observed in a study of cytomegalovirus exposure and HLA in healthy donors. Study-wide results and limits: Per a later analysis, roughly 17,000 TCR beta sequences showed association with HLA alleles at 0.05 false discovery rate. Productive rates of about 90% or about 30% were seen for most TCR beta V segments in an earlier analysis. The classifier was said to identify cytomegalovirus status with high specificity and sensitivity.

With respect to this clone: Its antigen is as yet unknown.

The CDR3 is 15 residues long. Trimming removed 0 bases at V and 3 bases at J, with 11 bases between. CDR1 is KGHSH, CDR2 LQKENI, per germline. PCR amplification relied on 60 Vbeta primers (plus 13 Jbeta primers). In the original analysis: Per a later analysis, the number of unique TCR beta chains was about 78 million, of which some 10 million were shared. Assay used: immunoSEQ multiplex PCR; TCRdb lists only in-frame clones, some missing. The V and J calls and clone size were taken over from that table, and D and trimming were inferred from the DNA. The sample yields 100,000 to 150,000 clones, over 70% seen once.

Sequenced sample: PBMCs. This sequence joins TRBV18 and TRBJ1-1; tentatively, D is TRBD1 (5 bases). The source is a man between 18 and 29 years old in good health and CMV-seropositive. This CDR3 is CASSPPPGPHTEAFF. Here the CDR3 DNA reads TGTGCCAGCTCACCACCGCCAGGGCCGCACACTGAAGCTTTCTTT.